Following are 14 T cell receptor beta chains from one sample sequenced in a study of T cell responses to AZD1222 COVID-19 vaccine. Here immunoSEQ multiplex PCR was the method, and the copy in TCRdb shows in-frame clones only, minus some. The table shows roughly 150,000 clones, with more than 90% occurring only once. The starting material was peripheral blood, obtained on day 0 of AZD1222 vaccination. These receptors all come from an adult in good health.

J is TRBJ1-4 and V is TRBV5-8; 7 positions match TRBD1. Germline CDR1 is SGHTS and CDR2 is YDEGEE. The CDR3 runs to 16 residues. V trimming: 5 bases; J trimming: 3 bases; junction bases outside the gene matches: 10. DNA of the CDR3: TGTGCCAGCAGTGCTGAGTGGCAGGGGGCTAATGAAAAACTGTTTTTT. This sequence encodes CASSAEWQGANEKLFF.

The rearrangement uses TRBV28 and TRBJ1-4; the D gene is possibly TRBD1 (6 bases). The V gene's germline CDR1 is MDHEN and CDR2 SYDVKM. This CDR3 is built from 14 residues. V lost 3 bases, J lost 7 bases, and 12 bases lay in between. CDR3 in amino acids: CASSFSGVAEKLFF. CDR3 sequence (DNA): TGTGCCAGCAGTTTTTCAGGGGTGGCTGAAAAACTGTTTTTT. The whole variable domain, filled in from reference TRBV28 and TRBJ1-4, reads DVKVTQSSRYLVKRTGEKVFLECVQDMDHENMFWYRQDPGLGLRLIYFSYDVKMKEKGDIPEGYSVSREKKERFSLILESASTNQTSMYLCASSFSGVAEKLFFGSGTQLSVL.

The chain employs TRBV6-4 and TRBJ2-1; 10 bases are a match to TRBD2. CDR1 MRHNA and CDR2 SNTAGT come from the germline V gene. V was clipped by 6 bases and J by 9 bases; unmatched bases: 11. The length of the CDR3 is 15 residues. The CDR3 region has the DNA TGTGCCAGCAGAAGACTAGCGGGCCCGTCGGGTGAGCAGTTCTTC. Translation gives CASRRLAGPSGEQFF.

This clone turned up a few times. The chain has TRBV11-3 and TRBJ2-3; 8 bases fit TRBD2. CDR1 is SGHNT, CDR2 YENEEA, per germline. The CDR3 extends over 15 amino acids. V shed 5 bases and J 3 bases; nucleotides not matched to a gene: 7. The CDR3 region is CASSRLAGGTDTQYF. In DNA, the CDR3 is TGTGCCAGCAGCCGACTTGCGGGAGGTACAGATACGCAGTATTTT.

The sample holds a few counts of this clone. The gene calls are TRBV18 and TRBJ1-4; 8 nucleotides agree with TRBD1. The CDR3 length is 16 residues. CDR1 KGHSH and CDR2 LQKENI come from the germline V gene. V dropped 2 bases and J dropped 8; count of bases not matched to a gene: 10. The CDR3 bases are TGTGCCAGCTCACCATCCGGACAGGGAGAAGAGGAAAAACTGTTTTTT. The encoded protein is CASSPSGQGEEEKLFF.

V gene TRBV19 combines with J gene TRBJ1-6; D gene ambiguous. The ends were cut back, 6 bases at V and 0 bases at J, with 6 bases in the middle. Germline-derived CDR1 and CDR2 are LNHDA and SQIVND (reference sequence). This CDR3 is built from 14 residues. The CDR3 loop is CASREHSYNSPLHF. The CDR3 DNA reads TGTGCCAGTAGAGAGCACTCCTATAATTCACCCCTCCACTTT.

The J gene is TRBJ2-1, the V gene TRBV6-5; 9 positions agree with TRBD2. CDR3 length equals 16 residues. Germline CDR1 and CDR2: MNHEY and SVGAGI. With V trimmed by 0 bases and J by 9 bases, 9 bases remained unmatched. CDR3 nucleotide sequence: TGTGCCAGCAGTTACTCAGGTATCGCGGGGGGGGGTGAGCAGTTCTTC. It codes for CASSYSGIAGGGEQFF.

This rearrangement joins TRBV12-3 or TRBV12-4 to TRBJ2-2; tentatively, D is TRBD2 (5 bases). The CDR3 totals 13 residues. Trimming took off 4 bases at V and 7 bases at J, with 10 bases between the two ends. The CDR3 bases are TGTGCCAGCAGTTCGAGGGCCCTCGGGGAGCTGTTTTTT. Its protein product is CASSSRALGELFF.

The J gene is TRBJ2-3, the V gene TRBV23-1, with D hard to call. TRBV23-1 is designated an ORF whose function remains uncertain. This CDR3 is 13 amino acids long. Deletions cut 0 bases from V and 10 bases from J, with 11 bases between. CDR3 sequence reads: CASSQSALRAQYF. Here the CDR3 DNA reads TGCGCCAGCAGTCAATCGGCCCTTAGGGCGCAGTATTTT.

This rearrangement joins TRBV4-2 to TRBJ2-3; either TRBD1 or TRBD2 may supply D (6 bases each). CDR1 is LGHNA and CDR2 is YNFKEQ in the germline V gene. The V end was cut by 1 base, the J end by 6 bases, with 17 bases between. The CDR3 runs 16 residues. The CDR3 bases are TGTGCCAGCAGCCAAGGGGGGGCCGAACGGGCGGATACGCAGTATTTT. The encoded protein is CASSQGGAERADTQYF.

The DNA of the CDR3 is TGTGCCAGCAGCCAAAGGGGACAGGGGATAGATACGCAGTATTTT. Its translation: CASSQRGQGIDTQYF. The V call is TRBV4-2, the J call TRBJ2-3; TRBD1 aligns across 10 bases. Trimming removed 2 bases from V and 5 bases from J; junction bases left unmatched: 4. Germline V lookup: CDR1 LGHNA, CDR2 YNFKEQ. The CDR3 has 15 residues.

The chain recombines TRBV18 with TRBJ2-5; a possible D gene is TRBD1 (5 bases). Germline values: CDR1 KGHSH, CDR2 LQKENI. This CDR3 region has 15 residues. The V gene lost 4 bases and the J gene lost 4 bases, with 16 bases spanning the gap. The CDR3 DNA is TGTGCCAGCTCACTCCGGCAGGGAATTGGAGAGACCCAGTACTTC. Translating it yields CASSLRQGIGETQYF.

The chain carries TRBV19 and TRBJ1-1; TRBD1 agrees at 8 bases. Looked up from germline, CDR1 is LNHDA and CDR2 is SQIVND (reference sequence). The CDR3 spans 16 residues. With V trimmed by 3 bases and J by 1 base, 7 bases remained unmatched. DNA for the CDR3: TGTGCCAGTAGTATTGGACAGGGTAGGGCGAACACTGAAGCTTTCTTT. Protein: CASSIGQGRANTEAFF.

J is TRBJ2-3 and V is TRBV19; D remains ambiguous. This CDR3 contains 15 residues. The V end was cut by 4 bases, the J end by 2 bases, with 13 bases between. Germline V gene data show CDR1 as LNHDA and CDR2 as SQIVND (reference sequence). CDR3 sequence (DNA): TGTGCCAGTAGTACAGCAATATTTTCCACAGATACGCAGTATTTT. Protein product: CASSTAIFSTDTQYF.